The text below deals with one T cell receptor beta chain. Its matching antigen is unknown. The V gene's germline CDR1 is SGDLS and CDR2 YYNGEE. V lost 2 bases and J 5 bases, leaving 17 bases between the germline ends. This CDR3 comprises 15 residues. This sample is part of a study of blood T cells in healthy people across ages. The second PCR ran roughly 7 to 11 cycles with a sample-barcoded 5' primer and J-beta primers. Each cDNA molecule was tagged by a template-switch adaptor that had 12 random nucleotides. There were at least 2.5 million CDR3-containing paired-end reads obtained from each sample. MiXCR, run by TCRdb on the 5' RACE reads, gives a single entry per CDR3 protein. The sample includes 790,000 or so distinct CDR3 sequences, roughly three fifths of them seen just once. General study points: Diversity estimates drawn from one million T cells were deemed underestimates.

The rearrangement uses TRBV9 and TRBJ2-7; D possibly matches TRBD1 or TRBD2 (5 bases each). The specimen was blood. This sequence originates from a man between 40 and 49 years old in good health. The CDR3 DNA reads as TGTGCCAGCAGCGTGGGACCGCTTTCGTCGGACGAGCAGTACTTC. Translated, it gives CASSVGPLSSDEQYF.